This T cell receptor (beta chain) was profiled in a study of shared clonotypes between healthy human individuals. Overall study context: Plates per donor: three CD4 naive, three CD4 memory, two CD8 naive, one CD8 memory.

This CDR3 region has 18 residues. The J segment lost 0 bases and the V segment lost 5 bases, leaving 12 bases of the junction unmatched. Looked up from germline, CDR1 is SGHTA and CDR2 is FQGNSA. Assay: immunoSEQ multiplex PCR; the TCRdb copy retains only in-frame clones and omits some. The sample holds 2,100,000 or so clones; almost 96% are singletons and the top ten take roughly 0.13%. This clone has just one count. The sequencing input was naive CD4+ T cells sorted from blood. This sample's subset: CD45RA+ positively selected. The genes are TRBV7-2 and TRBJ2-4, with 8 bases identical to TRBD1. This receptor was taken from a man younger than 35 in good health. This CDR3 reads CASSPRGQDSIAKNIQYF. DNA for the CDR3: TGTGCCAGCAGCCCCAGGGGACAGGATAGCATAGCCAAAAACATTCAGTACTTC. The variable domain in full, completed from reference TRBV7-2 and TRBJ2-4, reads GAGVSQSPSNKVTEKGKDVELRCDPISGHTALYWYRQSLGQGLEFLIYFQGNSAPDKSGLPSDRFSAERTGGSVSTLTIQRTQQEDSAVYLCASSPRGQDSIAKNIQYFGAGTRLSVL.